This entry concerns a single TCR beta chain. As yet, its antigen is unknown. The data are from a study of OX40 agonist ivuxolimab in advanced cancers. Measured with immunoSEQ multiplex PCR; TCRdb has only the in-frame clones, and not every one. The sample includes 50,000 to 75,000 clones, around four fifths of them seen just once. Study findings and constraints: With doses of 0.1-3.0 mg/kg, partial responders showed among the lowest clonal expansion.

This material consisted of CD4+ or CD8+ T cells sorted from blood, taken in a trial of the OX40 agonist ivuxolimab. This TCR derives from an adult with an advanced solid tumor such as melanoma, head and neck, liver or kidney cancer.

The CDR3 region has the DNA TGTGCCAGCAGCTTAGGGGGGGCGAGCTCCTATAATTCACCCCTCCACTTT. Encoded protein: CASSLGGASSYNSPLHF. V gene TRBV7-8 combines with J gene TRBJ1-6; D is perhaps TRBD1 (6 bases). Germline assignment: CDR1 SGHVS and CDR2 FQNEAQ. Trimming cost V 1 base and J 0 bases, with 10 bases left between them. This CDR3 region has 17 residues.